The rows below give T cell receptor beta chains drawn from one sample of a study of cytomegalovirus exposure and HLA in healthy donors. This table comes from immunoSEQ multiplex PCR, and its TCRdb copy is limited to in-frame clones, with some not included. Here the sample spans 150,000 to 200,000 clones, 84% being singletons. The specimen was PBMCs. These receptors all come from a man younger than 30 in good health and CMV-seronegative. CDR3s include the opening cysteine and the closing phenylalanine or tryptophan. The D gene is left open where the match is weak. Clone size is not always given. Where it is, it says once, few, many or a class for expanded clones.

cdr3_nt: TGTGCCAGTAGTATATCAGGGTTCGGGGAGCTGTTTTTT; cdr3_aa: CASSISGFGELFF; j_call: TRBJ2-2; clone_size: .; v_call: TRBV19; d_call: .
cdr3_nt: TGTGCCAGCAGTTGGGCGGGGGCTGATACGCAGTATTTT; cdr3_aa: CASSWAGADTQYF; j_call: TRBJ2-3; clone_size: .; v_call: TRBV27; d_call: .
cdr3_nt: TGTGCCAGCAGTTCTACAGGGAATGAGCAGTTCTTC; cdr3_aa: CASSSTGNEQFF; j_call: TRBJ2-1; clone_size: .; v_call: TRBV2; d_call: .
cdr3_nt: TGTGCCAGCAGTGACGGGGGGAACTCCTACGAGCAGTACTTC; cdr3_aa: CASSDGGNSYEQYF; j_call: TRBJ2-7; clone_size: .; v_call: TRBV2; d_call: TRBD2
cdr3_nt: TGTGCCAGCAGCCTAGAGGCAAGTCGACAGGGAAGATACACCGGGGAGCTGTTTTTT; cdr3_aa: CASSLEASRQGRYTGELFF; j_call: TRBJ2-2; clone_size: .; v_call: TRBV27; d_call: TRBD1
cdr3_nt: TGCGCCAGCAGCCGCACCCTGACAGGGGCCGGGGAGCTGTTTTTT; cdr3_aa: CASSRTLTGAGELFF; j_call: TRBJ2-2; clone_size: .; v_call: TRBV4-1; d_call: TRBD1
cdr3_nt: TGTGCCAGCAGTCTCAGGCCAGGGCGGAGCAATCAGCCCCAGCATTTT; cdr3_aa: CASSLRPGRSNQPQHF; j_call: TRBJ1-5; clone_size: .; v_call: TRBV27; d_call: .
cdr3_nt: TGTGCCAGCTCCCCAGGACAGAGGGAGACCCAGTACTTC; cdr3_aa: CASSPGQRETQYF; j_call: TRBJ2-5; clone_size: .; v_call: TRBV18; d_call: .
cdr3_nt: TGTGCCAGCAGTGACTACGGGAGGCGGGGGAGTAATGAGCAGTTCTTC; cdr3_aa: CASSDYGRRGSNEQFF; j_call: TRBJ2-1; clone_size: .; v_call: TRBV25-1; d_call: TRBD2
cdr3_nt: TGTGCCAGCAGCTTTGACAGTTCCACAGATACGCAGTATTTT; cdr3_aa: CASSFDSSTDTQYF; j_call: TRBJ2-3; clone_size: .; v_call: TRBV6-5; d_call: .
cdr3_nt: TGTGCCAGCAGCTGGAACAGGGGGGAAAGGGGCTACACCTTC; cdr3_aa: CASSWNRGERGYTF; j_call: TRBJ1-2; clone_size: once; v_call: TRBV5-4; d_call: TRBD1
cdr3_nt: TGTGCCAGCCGGTTAAACAGGGGGCTGGGCTATGGCTACACCTTC; cdr3_aa: CASRLNRGLGYGYTF; j_call: TRBJ1-2; clone_size: .; v_call: TRBV13; d_call: TRBD1
cdr3_nt: TGTGCCAGCAGCGGCACTAGCATCAACGAGCAGTACTTC; cdr3_aa: CASSGTSINEQYF; j_call: TRBJ2-7; clone_size: .; v_call: TRBV9; d_call: .
cdr3_nt: TGTGCCAGCAGCCTAGGACAGGGCGGCCAGCCCCAGCATTTT; cdr3_aa: CASSLGQGGQPQHF; j_call: TRBJ1-5; clone_size: .; v_call: TRBV7-9; d_call: TRBD1
cdr3_nt: TGTGCCAGCAGGGGGAGCGGGAACCATTACGAGCAGTACTTC; cdr3_aa: CASRGSGNHYEQYF; j_call: TRBJ2-7; clone_size: once; v_call: TRBV28; d_call: TRBD2
cdr3_nt: TGTGCCAGCACCCCCGGTGGGGGGGGAGGCTACACCTTC; cdr3_aa: CASTPGGGGGYTF; j_call: TRBJ1-2; clone_size: .; v_call: TRBV27; d_call: .
cdr3_nt: TGTGCCAGCAGTGAATGGGACTTCCCTCCAGAGACCCAGTACTTC; cdr3_aa: CASSEWDFPPETQYF; j_call: TRBJ2-5; clone_size: .; v_call: TRBV6-1; d_call: .
cdr3_nt: TGTGCCAGCAGTTACCTGGCGGGAGGTGTCACCGGGGAGCTGTTTTTT; cdr3_aa: CASSYLAGGVTGELFF; j_call: TRBJ2-2; clone_size: .; v_call: TRBV6-6; d_call: TRBD2
cdr3_nt: TGTGCCAGCAGTCCCGGGACAGGGGGTACCTACGAGCAGTACTTC; cdr3_aa: CASSPGTGGTYEQYF; j_call: TRBJ2-7; clone_size: .; v_call: TRBV28; d_call: TRBD1
cdr3_nt: TGTGCCACCGTGGCGGGGACCCAGTACTTC; cdr3_aa: CATVAGTQYF; j_call: TRBJ2-5; clone_size: few; v_call: TRBV6-6; d_call: .
cdr3_nt: TGCGCCAGCAGCACTCGGACTAGCTCCGTCTACGAGCAGTACTTC; cdr3_aa: CASSTRTSSVYEQYF; j_call: TRBJ2-7; clone_size: .; v_call: TRBV5-1; d_call: TRBD2
cdr3_nt: TGTGCCAGCAGTGATATTGGTAGCTCCTACAATGAGCAGTTCTTC; cdr3_aa: CASSDIGSSYNEQFF; j_call: TRBJ2-1; clone_size: .; v_call: TRBV2; d_call: .
cdr3_nt: TGTGCCAGCACCCCGGGAGGAGGGTTTGCCGGGGAGCTGTTTTTT; cdr3_aa: CASTPGGGFAGELFF; j_call: TRBJ2-2; clone_size: .; v_call: TRBV28; d_call: TRBD2
cdr3_nt: TGTGCCAGCAGTGCTAAGGGGTATGGCGGAAACACAGATACGCAGTATTTT; cdr3_aa: CASSAKGYGGNTDTQYF; j_call: TRBJ2-3; clone_size: .; v_call: TRBV6-4; d_call: .
cdr3_nt: TGTGCCAGCAGCCCGACAAGCAATCAGCCCCAGCATTTT; cdr3_aa: CASSPTSNQPQHF; j_call: TRBJ1-5; clone_size: .; v_call: TRBV4-2; d_call: .
cdr3_nt: TGTGCCAGCAGTAGCGGGGACTCCTACGAGCAGTACTTC; cdr3_aa: CASSSGDSYEQYF; j_call: TRBJ2-7; clone_size: few; v_call: TRBV28; d_call: TRBD2
cdr3_nt: TGTGCCAGCAGCGTAGGGGTAGCGCAAACCCTGGGAGAGACCCAGTACTTC; cdr3_aa: CASSVGVAQTLGETQYF; j_call: TRBJ2-5; clone_size: .; v_call: TRBV9; d_call: .
cdr3_nt: TGTGCCAGCAGTGCAACCCCCGGGACTCACCAAGAGACCCAGTACTTC; cdr3_aa: CASSATPGTHQETQYF; j_call: TRBJ2-5; clone_size: .; v_call: TRBV28; d_call: .
cdr3_nt: TGCGCCAGCAGCTCGCCGTTAACAGGGGTCGGCTACACCTTC; cdr3_aa: CASSSPLTGVGYTF; j_call: TRBJ1-2; clone_size: .; v_call: TRBV5-1; d_call: TRBD1
cdr3_nt: TGTGCCAGCAGCTCCCAGGGGGGTACTGAAGCTTTCTTT; cdr3_aa: CASSSQGGTEAFF; j_call: TRBJ1-1; clone_size: .; v_call: TRBV7-2; d_call: TRBD1
cdr3_nt: TGCGCCAGCAGCTTGAATACAGCAACTAATGAAAAACTGTTTTTT; cdr3_aa: CASSLNTATNEKLFF; j_call: TRBJ1-4; clone_size: .; v_call: TRBV5-1; d_call: .
cdr3_nt: TGTGCCAGCAGGGATACCAGGGACTACTACTCCAATGAGCAGTTCTTC; cdr3_aa: CASRDTRDYYSNEQFF; j_call: TRBJ2-1; clone_size: .; v_call: TRBV5-4; d_call: TRBD2
cdr3_nt: TGTGCCAGTAGTAACCCCCGAGTACGGGCAGATACGCAGTATTTT; cdr3_aa: CASSNPRVRADTQYF; j_call: TRBJ2-3; clone_size: .; v_call: TRBV19; d_call: .
cdr3_nt: TGTGCCAGCAGTGAAGGGACTAGGGGCGTGGGGGAGACGCAGTATTTT; cdr3_aa: CASSEGTRGVGETQYF; j_call: TRBJ2-3; clone_size: once; v_call: TRBV2; d_call: TRBD2
cdr3_nt: TGTGCCTGGAGACGAACAGGGGACACTGAAGCTTTCTTT; cdr3_aa: CAWRRTGDTEAFF; j_call: TRBJ1-1; clone_size: .; v_call: TRBV30; d_call: TRBD1
cdr3_nt: TGTGCCAGTACCTGGGGGGAGGTTCCCGGGGAGCTGTTTTTT; cdr3_aa: CASTWGEVPGELFF; j_call: TRBJ2-2; clone_size: .; v_call: TRBV19; d_call: .
cdr3_nt: TGTGCCTGGAGCCTAGCTAGCGGGAGAAATGAGCAGTTCTTC; cdr3_aa: CAWSLASGRNEQFF; j_call: TRBJ2-1; clone_size: .; v_call: TRBV30; d_call: TRBD2
cdr3_nt: TGCGCCAGCAAAGGGGTTGGAAATGAAAAACTGTTTTTT; cdr3_aa: CASKGVGNEKLFF; j_call: TRBJ1-4; clone_size: .; v_call: TRBV5-1; d_call: .
cdr3_nt: TGTGCCAGCAGGCACCAGAATCAGCCCCAGCATTTT; cdr3_aa: CASRHQNQPQHF; j_call: TRBJ1-5; clone_size: once; v_call: TRBV6-1; d_call: .
cdr3_nt: TGTGCCAGCAGTTGGGGCGGGAGTTCCTACGAGCAGTACTTC; cdr3_aa: CASSWGGSSYEQYF; j_call: TRBJ2-7; clone_size: .; v_call: TRBV27; d_call: TRBD2
cdr3_nt: TGTGCCAGTAGGGCAGGGGAAACTGAAGCTTTCTTT; cdr3_aa: CASRAGETEAFF; j_call: TRBJ1-1; clone_size: .; v_call: TRBV19; d_call: .
cdr3_nt: TGCGCCAGCAGCCCATTAGTAGCGGGAGTCTTGAATGAGCAGTTCTTC; cdr3_aa: CASSPLVAGVLNEQFF; j_call: TRBJ2-1; clone_size: .; v_call: TRBV4-3; d_call: TRBD2
cdr3_nt: TGTGCCAGCAGCCTGATCGGGTCGGGCCAAGAGACCCAGTACTTC; cdr3_aa: CASSLIGSGQETQYF; j_call: TRBJ2-5; clone_size: .; v_call: TRBV27; d_call: .
cdr3_nt: TGCGCCAGCAGCCCCTCTTCAGGGGCCCATCTGTTTTTT; cdr3_aa: CASSPSSGAHLFF; j_call: TRBJ1-4; clone_size: .; v_call: TRBV5-1; d_call: .
cdr3_nt: TGTGCCAGCAGTTTGAGGGGGCGAGGCAATCAGCCCCAGCATTTT; cdr3_aa: CASSLRGRGNQPQHF; j_call: TRBJ1-5; clone_size: .; v_call: TRBV28; d_call: TRBD1
cdr3_nt: TGTGCCACCAGACTAGCGGGAGGGCCAACCTCGGTCGAGCAGTACTTC; cdr3_aa: CATRLAGGPTSVEQYF; j_call: TRBJ2-7; clone_size: .; v_call: TRBV28; d_call: TRBD2
cdr3_nt: TGTGCCAGCAGCTTAGGCGGTCAGAAAGAGACCCAGTACTTC; cdr3_aa: CASSLGGQKETQYF; j_call: TRBJ2-5; clone_size: once; v_call: TRBV7-2; d_call: .